This T cell receptor (beta chain) was observed in a study of blood T cell repertoires in COVID-19. Notes on this clone: In the same sample, other DNA sequences code for this CDR3.

Germline V gene lookup returns CDR1 LNHDA and CDR2 SQIVND (reference sequence). After removal of 9 bases from V and 4 bases from J, the junction contained 3 bases not matched to a gene. The CDR3 length is 13 residues. All enrollees were roughly 18 to 90 years old and from about 25 US areas. Clinical histories supplied by participants themselves formed the basis of cohort assignment. Per the original data handling: Estimation of nucleated cell counts relied on the amplification of reference gene primers. The protocol was immunoSEQ multiplex PCR, while the TCRdb copy is restricted to in-frame clones and leaves out a portion. The DNA was the basis for D and trimming; V, J and clone size are from that table. Of about 300,000 clones detected, 87% appear once; the ten largest clones hold approximately 5.3%.

The chain links TRBV19 to TRBJ1-5; 10 bases line up with TRBD1. The sequence derives from a young woman who had recovered from COVID-19. Sequenced: PBMCs or T cells enriched from blood (not recorded which). In DNA form, the CDR3 reads TGTGCCAGCAGGGACAGGGGAAATCAGCCCCAGCATTTT. Its translation is CASRDRGNQPQHF.